The T cell receptor beta chain described here comes from a study of blood T cell repertoires in COVID-19. Assay used: immunoSEQ multiplex PCR; TCRdb lists only in-frame clones, some missing. The data show 63,000 or so clones, over 85% seen once. Germline V gives CDR1 SGHRS, CDR2 YFSETQ. V was clipped by 0 bases and J by 4 bases, with 5 bases between them. The CDR3 runs 13 residues. The chain has TRBV5-1 and TRBJ2-1; no firm D call. This TCR was sampled from a man in his 60s with acute or convalescent COVID-19. Source material: peripheral blood. The CDR3 nucleotides are TGCGCCAGCAGCTTGGGGGCATACAATGAGCAGTTCTTC. Its protein product is CASSLGAYNEQFF.